This TCR beta chain was sequenced during a study of blood T cell repertoires in COVID-19. About the study: The origin of the acute and convalescent COVID-19 samples was the United States, Italy and Spain. T cells, B-cell-depleted T cells, or PBMCs provided the cDNA or gDNA that served as material.

How the authors handled the data: Using reference gene primer amplification, nucleated cell counts were estimated. Assay used: immunoSEQ multiplex PCR; TCRdb lists only in-frame clones, some missing. V, J and clone size are taken as reported in that table, and D and trimming were inferred from the DNA itself. Seen here are just under 250,000 clones, about 90% observed once, and the top ten hold 3%. CDR1 SGHTA and CDR2 FQGNSA come from the germline V gene. V gave up 3 bases and J gave up 2 bases, with 4 bases separating them. The CDR3 loop spans 13 amino acids. The rearrangement joins TRBV7-2 to TRBJ2-2, with D unclear. The receptor comes from a woman in her twenties or thirties who had recovered from COVID-19. The sample comprised peripheral blood. The CDR3 here is CASSLRNTGELFF. CDR3 bases: TGTGCCAGCAGCTTGAGAAACACCGGGGAGCTGTTTTTT.